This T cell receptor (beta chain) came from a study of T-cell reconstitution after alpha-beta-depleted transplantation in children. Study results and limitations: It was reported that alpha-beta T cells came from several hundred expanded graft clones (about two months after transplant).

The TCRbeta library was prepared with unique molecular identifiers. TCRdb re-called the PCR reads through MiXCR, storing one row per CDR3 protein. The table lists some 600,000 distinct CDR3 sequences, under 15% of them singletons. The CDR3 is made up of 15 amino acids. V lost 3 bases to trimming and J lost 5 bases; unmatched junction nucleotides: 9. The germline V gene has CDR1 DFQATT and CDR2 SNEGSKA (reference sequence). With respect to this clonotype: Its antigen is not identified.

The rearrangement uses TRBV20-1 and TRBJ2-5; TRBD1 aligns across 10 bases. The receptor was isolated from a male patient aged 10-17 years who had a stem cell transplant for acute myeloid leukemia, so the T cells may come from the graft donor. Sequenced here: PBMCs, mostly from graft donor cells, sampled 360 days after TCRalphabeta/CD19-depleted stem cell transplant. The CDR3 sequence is CSASSGQGVSETQYF. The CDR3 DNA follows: TGCAGTGCTAGCAGCGGACAGGGGGTGAGCGAGACCCAGTACTTC.